This T cell receptor (beta chain) stems from a study of CD8+ T cells in alopecia areata (dated by TCRdb to the late 2010s). Regarding the study in general: High-throughput TCRbeta sequencing was used to examine T cell clonal expansion in alopecia areata in both the C3H/HeJ mouse model and human patients. immunoSEQ multiplex PCR using 35 Vbeta forward primers and 13 Jbeta reverse primers was used to amplify TCRbeta CDR3 regions. Scalp clonality was compared among normal scalp (n=4), patchy alopecia areata scalp (n=8), and alopecia totalis/universalis scalp (n=8). RNA was obtained with the PAXgene miRNA kit for fixed scalp, the miRNeasy kit for PBMCs, and the RNeasy kit for mouse skin. In humans, TCRbeta sequencing was performed on scalp tissue and on sorted CD4+ and CD8+ peripheral blood T cells from healthy controls and from patients with patchy or totalis/universalis alopecia areata.

PBMCs were separated by density centrifugation and stained for CD3, CD4 and CD8, after which CD4+ and CD8+ T cells were sorted on a FACSAria. Scalp biopsies and blood samples were obtained from unaffected controls. V and J lose 2 bases and 6 bases, and a span of 13 bases separates them. The CDR3 sequence holds 14 residues, the cysteine and phenylalanine included. Left in the record is the CDR3 DNA by itself, 42 bases read in frame from the first base. From a lookup of the germline V gene, CDR1 and CDR2 are MGHDK and SYGVNS. About this clone: Its antigen specificity is not known. No much larger clone is present one base from it, and per-base qualities are unavailable.

What the study reported, not specific to this receptor: TCR sequences shared between patients were less clear than in mice, possibly partly because of HLA diversity in the patient population. Resident alphabeta T cells in normal human skin are also sequenced, complicating scalp TCR repertoire analysis, unlike mouse skin dominated by gammadelta T cells. Compared with normal scalp, lesional scalp, particularly in alopecia totalis/universalis, had higher clonality and more expanded CD8+ clones, which suggests antigenic drive.

To prepare the library, the immunoSEQ multiplex PCR assay was applied. For TCR sequencing, RNA was extracted from every sample and reverse transcribed into cDNA to serve as template. SuperScript III was used to make first-strand cDNA, primed with a 2:1 mix of oligo-dT and random hexamers. A synthetic immune receptor repertoire was used to assess amplification bias, and residual bias was removed computationally. The study's own analysis went as follows. Raw reads were preprocessed for error removal, and CDR3 was defined according to IMGT conventions as running from the conserved cysteine to phenylalanine. Clonality was computed by normalizing Shannon entropy by log2 of the number of productive unique TCRs and subtracting the result from 1. Scalp TCRbeta sequences were cross-referenced with sorted blood CD4 and CD8 repertoires so that the CD4 or CD8 identity of scalp clones could be inferred. Held by TCRdb, this immuneACCESS table contains in-frame sequences only and omits some clones. Under half of the omission traces to an unresolved V gene where checked; the cause of the rest is unknown. Clone size and V and J calls were adopted from that table, with D and trimming inferred from the DNA. Present in this sample are 150,000 or so clones, about 54% of which were seen just once. The ten most abundant clones make up more than 4.5% of the sample.

The chain is assembled from TRBV25-1 and TRBJ1-2; no D gene call is confident. The clonotype originates from a human donor in good health. Sample: CD4+ T cells sorted from blood. The nucleotide sequence is given as TGTGCCAGCAGTGAAAGCGGACTGGGAAATGGCTACACCTTC. Its translation reads: CASSESGLGNGYTF.